Presented here are 30 T cell receptor beta chains from one specimen sequenced in a study of prognosis after radiotherapy for stage I lung cancer. Researchers used two-round multiplex PCR to amplify TCR beta CDR3 starting from genomic DNA. Primers were specific to each TRBV and TRBJ gene in first-round PCR. MiXCR, run by TCRdb on the multiplex PCR reads, gives a single entry per CDR3 protein. Among 50,000 to 75,000 distinct CDR3 sequences listed, around a quarter were seen once. Specimen: PBMCs, collected before or after stereotactic body radiation therapy (not recorded which). Source of these receptors: a donor aged 50 or older with non-small cell lung cancer.

Of note for this clonotype: The junction departs from the called germline gene at one end, perhaps through a read error. This sequence joins TRBV6-5 and TRBJ2-5; the D is unclear. Germline V gene sequence: CDR1 MNHEY, CDR2 SVGAGI. The CDR3 has 12 residues. CDR3 region: CARSSVQETRYF. CDR3 nucleotide sequence: TGTGCCAGAAGTTCCGTCCAAGAGACCCGGTACTTC.

There are many counts of this clonotype. The chain has TRBV5-1 and TRBJ2-1, with D possibly being TRBD1 or TRBD2 (6 bases each). The CDR3 contains 15 residues. Germline CDR1 SGHRS, CDR2 YFSETQ. The V end lost 5 bases, the J end lost 2 bases, and 14 bases lay between the germline ends. CDR3 in amino acids: CASRGSEGAYNEQFF. DNA of the CDR3: TGCGCCAGCAGGGGTTCGGAGGGGGCCTACAATGAGCAGTTCTTC.

This clonotype was detected many times. CDR3 loop: CASRPTGHTEAFF. CDR3 nucleotide sequence: TGTGCCAGCAGGCCGACAGGTCACACTGAAGCTTTCTTT. The chain couples TRBV7-2 to TRBJ1-1; D is possibly TRBD1 (6 bases). V lost 6 bases and J lost 3, with 11 bases in between. CDR3 length: 13 amino acids. Per the germline V gene, CDR1 is SGHTA and CDR2 is FQGNSA.

This clonotype was observed at least ten times. The chain uses TRBV4-3 and TRBJ2-3, with 10 bases identical to TRBD2. Germline values: CDR1 LGHNA, CDR2 YSLEER. Trimming cost V 5 bases and J 2 bases; bases outside gene matches: 10. CDR3 length equals 17 residues. CDR3 nucleotides: TGCGCCAGCAGCGAGAGGGCTAGCGGGGGAGCCACAGATACGCAGTATTTT. This translates into CASSERASGGATDTQYF.

This rearrangement joins TRBV15 to TRBJ2-2; D is ambiguous. Germline CDR1 and CDR2: LNHNV and YYDKDF (reference sequence). V was pared by 4 bases and J by 6 bases, with 12 bases between. The CDR3 loop spans 14 amino acids. CDR3 residues: CATSTGISSGELFF. Written as DNA, the CDR3 is TGTGCCACCAGCACAGGTATTAGCTCCGGGGAGCTGTTTTTT.

The chain uses TRBV5-6 and TRBJ1-5, with D possibly matching TRBD1 (6 bases). The CDR3 is 16 amino acids. Germline lookup yields CDR1 SGHDT and CDR2 YYEEEE. V was clipped by 1 base and J by 3 bases, with 14 bases between them. CDR3 sequence (DNA): TGTGCCAGCAGCTTGTTTGATCACAGGGACAATCAGCCCCAGCATTTT. It is translated as CASSLFDHRDNQPQHF.

By share, this clonotype ranks as medium-sized. This chain uses TRBV19 with TRBJ2-5; D uncertain. The V end lost 9 bases, the J end lost 5 bases, and 10 bases lay between the germline ends. The CDR3 consists of 11 residues. The germline gives CDR1 LNHDA, CDR2 SQIVND (reference sequence). CDR3 nucleotide sequence: TGTGCCAGCAGCTTGGGGGAGACCCAGTACTTC. Translation gives CASSLGETQYF.

This clonotype has at least ten counts. V is TRBV20-1 and J is TRBJ2-3; D not certain. V was cut by 5 bases and J by 4 bases, with 16 bases left in between. CDR3 size: 14 residues. Germline V gene sequence: CDR1 DFQATT, CDR2 SNEGSKA (reference sequence). The CDR3 here is CSAPMTSRPDTQYF. CDR3 nucleotides: TGCAGTGCTCCCATGACCTCTAGGCCAGATACGCAGTATTTT.

This clonotype has ten or more counts. The chain couples TRBV6-2 or TRBV6-3 to TRBJ1-2; 7 bases line up with TRBD1. CDR1 and CDR2 (germline): MNHEY, SVGEGT. The CDR3 length is 14 residues. V trimming: 7 bases; J trimming: 6 bases; junction bases outside the gene matches: 11. The chain's CDR3 is CASNRADRVNGYTF. The CDR3 bases are TGTGCCAGCAACCGGGCCGACAGGGTCAATGGCTACACCTTC.

In regard to this clonotype: A much larger clone lies a single base off, so this may be a read error. V is TRBV6-2 or TRBV6-3 and J is TRBJ2-6; TRBD1 matches at 12 bases. The CDR3 covers 19 residues. Germline assignment: CDR1 MNHEY and CDR2 SVGEGT. CDR3: CASSYLPGQGAGGANVLAF. Here the CDR3 DNA reads TGTGCCAGCAGTTACTTGCCGGGACAGGGGGCGGGTGGGGCCAACGTCCTGGCTTTC.

Turning to this clonotype: This likely reflects a read error, since a far larger clone is one base away. The genes are TRBV6-6 and TRBJ1-2; D call uncertain. V gave up 0 bases and J gave up 6 bases, with 11 bases separating them. Germline CDR1 is MNHNY and CDR2 is SVGAGI (reference sequence). CDR3 length: 14 residues. The CDR3 loop reads CASSYSRSQDGYTF. The CDR3 DNA sequence: TGTGCCAGCAGTTACTCGAGGTCGCAGGATGGCTACACCTTC.

This chain uses TRBV6-2 or TRBV6-3 with TRBJ1-2; D remains ambiguous. The CDR3 totals 13 residues. Germline values: CDR1 MNHEY, CDR2 SVGEGT. V was clipped by 7 bases and J by 8 bases, with 17 bases between them. The CDR3 nucleotides read TGTGCCAGCAATGCCGGTATTGGAGAAGGCTACACCTTC. It encodes CASNAGIGEGYTF.

The chain recombines TRBV6-2 or TRBV6-3 with TRBJ1-2; perhaps TRBD1 as D (6 bases). Trimming took off 2 bases at V and 10 bases at J, with 20 bases between the two ends. CDR1 MNHEY and CDR2 SVGEGT come from the germline V gene. The CDR3 contains 15 residues. In DNA form, the CDR3 reads TGTGCCAGCAGTTACACTTCTCCGGCAGGGGAGGACTACACCTTC. Protein product: CASSYTSPAGEDYTF.

With regard to this clonotype: This may be a read error, as it is one base from a much larger clone. The gene calls are TRBV28 and TRBJ1-2, with 9 bases matching TRBD1. Germline lookup yields CDR1 MDHEN and CDR2 SYDVKM. With 4 bases clipped from V and 3 bases from J, the junction kept 6 bases outside the gene matches. This CDR3 has 15 amino acids. The CDR3 DNA reads TGTGCCAGCAGTTCGACAGGGGGGGGGCACTATGGCTACACCTTC. It specifies CASSSTGGGHYGYTF.

In this sample, this clonotype turned up many times. The chain recombines TRBV12-3 or TRBV12-4 with TRBJ1-1; 9 bases line up with TRBD1. This CDR3 is 14 amino acids long. The junction had 5 bases not matched to a gene; V was cut back by 9 bases and J by 0 bases. CDR3 amino acids: CASRTGGVNTEAFF. CDR3 nucleotides: TGTGCCAGTAGAACAGGGGGCGTGAACACTGAAGCTTTCTTT.

Points on this clonotype: Its ends do not fully match the called genes, so a read error is possible. The chain employs TRBV3-1 and TRBJ1-1, with a possible D match to TRBD1 (5 bases). Germline V gene sequence: CDR1 LGHDT, CDR2 YNNKEL (reference sequence). The CDR3 sequence is 15 residues long. The CDR3 DNA reads TGTGCCAGCAGAAAGGGGCGAGTTGTCGGCACTGAAGCCTTCTTT. Encoded protein: CASRKGRVVGTEAFF.

This clonotype was found many times. This rearrangement joins TRBV7-9 to TRBJ1-2; 8 positions agree with TRBD1. Trimming removed 2 bases from V and 6 bases from J; junction bases left unmatched: 2. Germline CDR1 and CDR2: SEHNR and FQNEAQ (reference sequence). This CDR3 comprises 13 residues. The CDR3 is CASSLSTGDGYTF. The CDR3 DNA reads TGTGCCAGCAGCTTATCGACAGGGGATGGCTACACCTTC.

This clonotype was detected many times. The rearrangement uses TRBV28 and TRBJ2-7; tentatively, D is TRBD2 (5 bases). This CDR3 region has 15 residues. Trimming took off 2 bases at V and 0 bases at J, with 11 bases between the two ends. Germline V gene data show CDR1 as MDHEN and CDR2 as SYDVKM. In DNA, the CDR3 is TGTGCCAGCAGTTTACGGAGGACCAGCTCCTACGAGCAGTACTTC. Translated: CASSLRRTSSYEQYF. The variable domain in full, with the rest retrieved from reference TRBV28 and TRBJ2-7, is DVKVTQSSRYLVKRTGEKVFLECVQDMDHENMFWYRQDPGLGLRLIYFSYDVKMKEKGDIPEGYSVSREKKERFSLILESASTNQTSMYLCASSLRRTSSYEQYFGPGTRLTVT.

Comments on this clonotype: This may be a read error: a much more frequent sequence differs by one nucleotide. The rearrangement uses TRBV14 and TRBJ1-1; D is ambiguous. The CDR3 has 13 amino acids. CDR1 and CDR2 (germline): SGHDN, FVKESK. V gave up 7 bases and J gave up 3 bases, with 12 bases separating them. DNA of the CDR3: TGTGCCAGCAACCAGTATTTTGACACTGAAGCTTTCTTT. It encodes CASNQYFDTEAFF.

This clonotype came up many times. J is TRBJ1-5 and V is TRBV6-1; D perhaps matches TRBD1 (6 bases). Deletions cut 5 bases from V and 3 bases from J, with 14 bases between. CDR3 length: 15 amino acids. CDR1 and CDR2 (germline): MNHNS, SASEGT. The CDR3 coding sequence is TGTGCCAGCAGTACTACAGGGATCTTCAATCAGCCCCAGCATTTT. It specifies CASSTTGIFNQPQHF.

This clonotype occurred many times. The J gene is TRBJ1-1, the V gene TRBV6-1; the D is unclear. With 3 bases removed from V and 4 bases from J, the gap between germline ends came to 9 bases. The CDR3 has 13 residues. Germline CDR1 reads MNHNS; CDR2 reads SASEGT. CDR3 coding DNA: TGTGCCAGCAGTGATCTGGGGAGCACTGAAGCTTTCTTT. Translating it yields CASSDLGSTEAFF.

Of note for this clonotype: A read error is the likely source, as a far larger clone sits one nucleotide away. This chain joins TRBV6-9 and TRBJ2-2; 7 bases are a match to TRBD1. This CDR3 is 13 amino acids long. V was pared by 4 bases and J by 6 bases, with 2 bases of the junction left unmatched. Germline CDR1 reads MNHGY; CDR2 reads SVAAGI. The CDR3 coding sequence is TGTGCCAGCAGTTTTACAGGGGCCGGGGAGCTGTTTTTT. Its protein is CASSFTGAGELFF.

This clonotype appeared many times. The chain combines TRBV19 with TRBJ2-3, with D hard to call. V was pared by 3 bases and J by 6 bases, with 7 bases between. Germline V gene data show CDR1 as LNHDA and CDR2 as SQIVND (reference sequence). The CDR3 covers 12 residues. The CDR3 reads CASSIPADTQYF. The CDR3 DNA follows: TGTGCCAGTAGTATCCCAGCCGATACGCAGTATTTT.

At least ten counts were recorded for this clonotype. The chain recombines TRBV6-1 with TRBJ2-3; perhaps TRBD2 as D (7 bases). The V end was cut by 10 bases, the J end by 2 bases, with 16 bases between. The CDR3 is 14 residues long. From germline, CDR1 is MNHNS and CDR2 SASEGT. CDR3 region: CATCKGGTTDTQYF. CDR3 nucleotides: TGTGCCACCTGCAAGGGGGGGACCACAGATACGCAGTATTTT.

This clonotype was counted at least ten times. The chain carries TRBV5-1 and TRBJ1-1, with D possibly being TRBD1 (5 bases). CDR1 and CDR2 from the germline V gene are SGHRS and YFSETQ. The CDR3 runs to 13 residues. V was cut by 5 bases and J by 8 bases, with 16 bases left in between. CDR3: CASSTGVQTEAFF. The CDR3 coding sequence is TGCGCCAGCAGTACGGGGGTGCAGACAGAAGCTTTCTTT.

With respect to this clonotype: At one of its ends the junction is not consistent with the germline gene, which may arise from a read error. V is TRBV6-1 and J is TRBJ1-2, with 8 bases that match TRBD1. Germline CDR1 is MNHNS and CDR2 is SASEGT. This CDR3 is built from 12 residues. CDR3 coding DNA: TGTGCCAGCAGTGTGGACAGGGTTGGCTTCACCTTC. Translating it yields CASSVDRVGFTF.

The table lists this clonotype with many counts. The chain employs TRBV18 and TRBJ2-7, with D possibly TRBD2 on 5 matching bases. CDR3 length equals 13 residues. V lost 3 bases to trimming and J lost 3 bases, with 9 bases between them. In germline, CDR1 is KGHSH, CDR2 LQKENI. CDR3 sequence reads: CASSPLGDYEQYF. CDR3 sequence (DNA): TGTGCCAGCTCACCCCTCGGGGACTACGAGCAGTACTTC.

Note on this clonotype: This sequence is one base from a far larger clone and is likely a read error. This chain joins TRBV6-4 and TRBJ2-1; no clear D gene. Between the trimmed V and J ends, which lost 7 bases and 6 bases, there was a span of 13 bases. Germline CDR1 is MRHNA and CDR2 is SNTAGT. This CDR3 comprises 13 residues. DNA for the CDR3: TGTGCCAGCATAGTACCTCACCCCAATGAGCAGTTCTTC. Its translation is CASIVPHPNEQFF.

This clonotype was recorded at least ten times. This chain links TRBV20-1 with TRBJ2-5; D possibly uses TRBD1 or TRBD2 (5 bases each). V gave up 4 bases and J gave up 1 base, with 10 bases separating them. The CDR3 is 13 residues long. CDR1 is DFQATT, CDR2 SNEGSKA, per germline (reference sequence). The CDR3 DNA is TGCAGTGCTATATCCGGGGCCCAAGAGACCCAGTACTTC. The encoded protein is CSAISGAQETQYF.

This clonotype has ten or more counts. J is TRBJ1-2 and V is TRBV5-1; 7 nucleotides align to TRBD1. The CDR3 covers 14 residues. Trimming cost V 0 bases and J 4 bases; bases outside gene matches: 3. CDR1 SGHRS and CDR2 YFSETQ come from the germline V gene. The CDR3 loop reads CASSLAGQAYGYTF. CDR3 nucleotide sequence: TGCGCCAGCAGCTTGGCAGGACAGGCCTATGGCTACACCTTC.